The TCR beta chain under discussion was sequenced for a study of blood T cells in healthy people across ages. It was with a sample-barcoded 5' primer and a J-beta primer mix that a second PCR of roughly 7 to 12 cycles was run. Each sample yielded at least 3 million CDR3-containing paired-end reads. TCRdb passed the 5' RACE reads through MiXCR, listing each CDR3 protein once. Counted here are about 1.5 million distinct CDR3 sequences, 35% to 45% occurring once; the ten biggest clones make up roughly 7.9%. In germline, CDR1 is LNHDA, CDR2 SQIVND (reference sequence). CDR3 length: 17 residues. The V gene end was trimmed by 4 bases and the J gene end by 1 base; junction bases not matched to a gene: 5.

This rearrangement joins TRBV19 to TRBJ2-1, with 12 bases fitting TRBD2. Sequenced: blood. The receptor's source is a woman in her late teens or twenties in good health. CDR3 protein: CASSRRTSGKSYNEQFF. In DNA form, the CDR3 reads TGTGCCAGTAGTAGAAGGACTAGCGGGAAATCCTACAATGAGCAGTTCTTC.